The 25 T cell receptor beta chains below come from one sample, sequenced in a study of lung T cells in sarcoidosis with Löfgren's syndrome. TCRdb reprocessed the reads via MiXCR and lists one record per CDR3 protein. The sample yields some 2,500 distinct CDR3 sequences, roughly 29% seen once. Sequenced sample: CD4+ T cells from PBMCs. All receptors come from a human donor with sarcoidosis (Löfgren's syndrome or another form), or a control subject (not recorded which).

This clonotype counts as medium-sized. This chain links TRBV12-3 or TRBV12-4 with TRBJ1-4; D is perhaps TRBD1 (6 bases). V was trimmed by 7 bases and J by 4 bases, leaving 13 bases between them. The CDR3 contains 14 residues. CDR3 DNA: TGTGCCAGCACCTCAGACAGGATTAATGAAAAACTGTTTTTT. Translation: CASTSDRINEKLFF.

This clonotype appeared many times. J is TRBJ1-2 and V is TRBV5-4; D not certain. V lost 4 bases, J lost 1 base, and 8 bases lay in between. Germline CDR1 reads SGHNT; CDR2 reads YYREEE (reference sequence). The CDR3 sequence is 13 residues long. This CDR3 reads CASSRLDNYGYTF. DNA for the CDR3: TGTGCCAGCAGCAGACTCGATAACTATGGCTACACCTTC.

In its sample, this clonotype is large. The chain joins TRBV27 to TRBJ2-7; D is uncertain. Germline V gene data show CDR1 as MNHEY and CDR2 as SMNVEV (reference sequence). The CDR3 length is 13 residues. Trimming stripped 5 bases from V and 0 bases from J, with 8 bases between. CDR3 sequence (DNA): TGTGCCAGCAGTCGTCTGAACTCCTACGAGCAGTACTTC. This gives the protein CASSRLNSYEQYF.

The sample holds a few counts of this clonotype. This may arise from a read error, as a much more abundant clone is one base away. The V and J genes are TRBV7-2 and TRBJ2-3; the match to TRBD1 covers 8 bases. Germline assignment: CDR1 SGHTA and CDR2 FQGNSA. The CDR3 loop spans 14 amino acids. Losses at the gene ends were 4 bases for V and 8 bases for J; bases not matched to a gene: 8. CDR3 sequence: CASSSPDRVGTQYF. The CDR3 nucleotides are TGTGCCAGCAGCTCCCCGGACAGGGTAGGTACGCAGTATTTT.

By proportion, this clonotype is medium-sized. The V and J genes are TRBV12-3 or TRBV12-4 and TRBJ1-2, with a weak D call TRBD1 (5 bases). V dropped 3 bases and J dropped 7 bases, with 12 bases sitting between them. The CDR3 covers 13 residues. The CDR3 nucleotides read TGTGCCAGCAGTTTGGGGACTCCGGCTGGCTACACCTTC. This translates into CASSLGTPAGYTF.

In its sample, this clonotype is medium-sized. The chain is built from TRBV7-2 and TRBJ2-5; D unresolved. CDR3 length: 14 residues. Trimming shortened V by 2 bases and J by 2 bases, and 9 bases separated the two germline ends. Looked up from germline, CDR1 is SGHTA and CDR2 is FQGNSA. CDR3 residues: CASSLLLKQETQYF. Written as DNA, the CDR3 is TGTGCCAGCAGCTTATTACTAAAGCAAGAGACCCAGTACTTC. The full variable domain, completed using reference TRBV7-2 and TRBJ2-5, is GAGVSQSPSNKVTEKGKDVELRCDPISGHTALYWYRQSLGQGLEFLIYFQGNSAPDKSGLPSDRFSAERTGGSVSTLTIQRTQQEDSAVYLCASSLLLKQETQYFGPGTRLLVL.

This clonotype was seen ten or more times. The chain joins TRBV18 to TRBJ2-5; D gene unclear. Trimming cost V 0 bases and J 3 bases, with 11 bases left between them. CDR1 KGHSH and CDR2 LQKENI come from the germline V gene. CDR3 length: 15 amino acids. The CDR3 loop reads CASSPPSRSEETQYF. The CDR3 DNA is TGTGCCAGCTCACCACCCTCGCGCAGTGAAGAGACCCAGTACTTC.

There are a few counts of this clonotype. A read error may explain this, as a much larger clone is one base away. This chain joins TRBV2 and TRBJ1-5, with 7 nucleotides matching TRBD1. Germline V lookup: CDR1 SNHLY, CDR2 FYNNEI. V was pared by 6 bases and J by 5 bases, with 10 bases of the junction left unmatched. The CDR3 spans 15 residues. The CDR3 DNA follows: TGTGCCAGCAGAGGAACAGGGGCCAGCGATCAGCCCCAGCATTTT. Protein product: CASRGTGASDQPQHF.

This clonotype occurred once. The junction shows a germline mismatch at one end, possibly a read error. CDR3 sequence (DNA): TGCAGTACTCGGATTGACCCCAAAGCTCGGCGCTTC. Residues: CSTRIDPKARRF. V gene TRBV20-1 combines with J gene TRBJ2-7; D gene ambiguous. The germline CDR1 and CDR2 sequences are DFQATT and SNEGSKA (reference sequence). This CDR3 has 12 residues.

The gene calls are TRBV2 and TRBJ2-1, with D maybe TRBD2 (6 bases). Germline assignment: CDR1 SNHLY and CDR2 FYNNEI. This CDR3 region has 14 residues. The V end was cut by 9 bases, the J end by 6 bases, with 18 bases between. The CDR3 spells CASLPGLACNEQFF. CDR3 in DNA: TGTGCCAGTTTACCGGGACTGGCCTGCAATGAGCAGTTCTTC.

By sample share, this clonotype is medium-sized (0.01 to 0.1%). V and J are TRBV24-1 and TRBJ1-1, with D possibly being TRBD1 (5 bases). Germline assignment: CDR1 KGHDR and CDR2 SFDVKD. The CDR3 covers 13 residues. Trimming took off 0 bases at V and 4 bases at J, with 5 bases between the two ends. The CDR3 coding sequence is TGTGCCACCAGTGATTTGGGGGGCACTGAAGCTTTCTTT. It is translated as CATSDLGGTEAFF.

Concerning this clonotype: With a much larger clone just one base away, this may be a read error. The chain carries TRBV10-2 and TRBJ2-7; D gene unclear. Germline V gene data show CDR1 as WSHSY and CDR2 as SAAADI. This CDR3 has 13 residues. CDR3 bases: TGCGCCAACAGTGATGAGATTTCGCACGAGCAGTACTTC. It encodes CANSDEISHEQYF.

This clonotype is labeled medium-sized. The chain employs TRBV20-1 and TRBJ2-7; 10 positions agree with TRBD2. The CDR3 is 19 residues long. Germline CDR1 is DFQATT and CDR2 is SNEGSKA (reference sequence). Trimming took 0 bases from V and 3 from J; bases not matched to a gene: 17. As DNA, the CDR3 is TGCAGTGCTAGAGATCGTCGGGCTAGCGGGAGCGAGAGAGGCTACGAGCAGTACTTC. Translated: CSARDRRASGSERGYEQYF.

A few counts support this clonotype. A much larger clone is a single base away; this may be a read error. CDR3 protein: CASGLVRGNRLKADTRYF. CDR3 sequence (DNA): TGTGCTAGTGGTTTGGTACGCGGGAACAGGCTGAAGGCAGATACGCGGTATTTT. This chain links TRBV12-5 with TRBJ2-3, with a tentative D call TRBD2 (6 bases). This CDR3 contains 18 residues. Germline V gene lookup returns CDR1 LGHNT and CDR2 FRNRAP.

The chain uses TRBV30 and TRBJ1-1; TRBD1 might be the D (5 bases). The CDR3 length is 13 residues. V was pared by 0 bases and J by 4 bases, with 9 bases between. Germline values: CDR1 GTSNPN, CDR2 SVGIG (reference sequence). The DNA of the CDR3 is TGTGCCTGGAGTGTGGTGGGGGGCACTGAAGCTTTCTTT. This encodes CAWSVVGGTEAFF.

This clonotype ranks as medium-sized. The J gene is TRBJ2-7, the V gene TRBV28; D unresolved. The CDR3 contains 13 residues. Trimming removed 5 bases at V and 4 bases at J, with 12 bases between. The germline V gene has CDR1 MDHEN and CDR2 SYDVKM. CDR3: CASSTQTYYEQYF. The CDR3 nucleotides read TGTGCCAGCAGTACCCAGACTTATTACGAGCAGTACTTC.

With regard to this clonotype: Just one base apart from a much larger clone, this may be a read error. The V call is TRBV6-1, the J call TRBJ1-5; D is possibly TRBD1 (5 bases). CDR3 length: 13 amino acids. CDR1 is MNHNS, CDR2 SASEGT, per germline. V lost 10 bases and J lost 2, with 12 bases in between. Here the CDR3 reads CATKTEGNQPQHF. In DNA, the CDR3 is TGTGCCACAAAGACAGAGGGCAATCAGCCCCAGCATTTT.

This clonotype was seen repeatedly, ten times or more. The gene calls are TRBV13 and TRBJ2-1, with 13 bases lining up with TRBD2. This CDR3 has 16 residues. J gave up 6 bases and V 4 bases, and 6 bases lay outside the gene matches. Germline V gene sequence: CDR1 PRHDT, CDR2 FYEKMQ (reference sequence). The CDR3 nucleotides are TGTGCCAGCAGCTCCCGGCGACTAGCGGGGGGCAATGAGCAGTTCTTC. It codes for CASSSRRLAGGNEQFF.

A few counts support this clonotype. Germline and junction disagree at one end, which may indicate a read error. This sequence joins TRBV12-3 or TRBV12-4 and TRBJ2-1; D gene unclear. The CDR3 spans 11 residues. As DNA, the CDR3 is TGTGCCAGCAGTTTGGGAAATGGGCAGTTCTTC. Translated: CASSLGNGQFF.

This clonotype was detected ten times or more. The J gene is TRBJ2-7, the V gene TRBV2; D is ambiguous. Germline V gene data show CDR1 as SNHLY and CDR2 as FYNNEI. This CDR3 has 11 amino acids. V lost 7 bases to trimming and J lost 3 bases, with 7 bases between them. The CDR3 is CASTKGYEQYF. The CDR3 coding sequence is TGTGCCAGCACCAAGGGCTACGAGCAGTACTTC.

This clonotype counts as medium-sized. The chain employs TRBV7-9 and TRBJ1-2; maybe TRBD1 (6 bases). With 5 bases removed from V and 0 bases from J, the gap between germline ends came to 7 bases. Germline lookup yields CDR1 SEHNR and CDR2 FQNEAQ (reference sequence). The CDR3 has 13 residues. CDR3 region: CASSDRTNYGYTF. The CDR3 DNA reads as TGTGCCAGCAGCGACAGGACTAACTATGGCTACACCTTC.

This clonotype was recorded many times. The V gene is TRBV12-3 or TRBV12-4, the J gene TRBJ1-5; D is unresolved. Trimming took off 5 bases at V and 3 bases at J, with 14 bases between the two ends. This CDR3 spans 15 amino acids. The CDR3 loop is CASSKGRQINQPQHF. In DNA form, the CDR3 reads TGTGCCAGCAGTAAAGGACGGCAAATCAATCAGCCCCAGCATTTT.

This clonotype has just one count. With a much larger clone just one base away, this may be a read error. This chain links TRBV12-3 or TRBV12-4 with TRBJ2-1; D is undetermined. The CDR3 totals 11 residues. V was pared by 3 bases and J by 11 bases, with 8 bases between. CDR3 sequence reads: CASSLGNKQFF. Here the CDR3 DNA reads TGTGCCAGCAGTTTGGGAAATAAGCAGTTCTTC.

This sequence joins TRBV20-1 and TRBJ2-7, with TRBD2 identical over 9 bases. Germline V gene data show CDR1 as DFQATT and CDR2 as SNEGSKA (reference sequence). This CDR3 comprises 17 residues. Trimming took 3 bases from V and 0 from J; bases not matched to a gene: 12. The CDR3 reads CSASAFAGGPGSYEQYV. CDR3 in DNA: TGCAGTGCTAGTGCCTTTGCGGGGGGGCCCGGCTCCTACGAGCAGTACGTC.

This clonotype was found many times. The CDR3, as DNA: TGTGCCAGCAGTTACTCCCTGGAGACCCAGTACTTC. It translates to CASSYSLETQYF. The V call is TRBV5-5, the J call TRBJ2-5; D gene ambiguous. Looked up from germline, CDR1 is SGHKS and CDR2 is YYEKEE (reference sequence). The CDR3 is 12 residues long. V lost 5 bases to trimming and J lost 5 bases, with 10 bases between them.